The source of this T cell receptor (beta chain) is a study of cytomegalovirus exposure and HLA in healthy donors. This clone was seen a few times. The study ran its PCR with 60 Vbeta and 13 Jbeta primers. Libraries were prepared by immunoSEQ multiplex PCR; TCRdb keeps only in-frame clonotypes and omits some of them. The sample holds approximately 180,000 clones, around 80% seen once. Germline V gives CDR1 MDHEN, CDR2 SYDVKM. This CDR3 contains 17 residues. V dropped 3 bases and J dropped 3 bases, with 21 bases sitting between them. The sequencing input was PBMCs. This TCR came from a man aged 25-45 years in good health and CMV-seropositive. The J gene is TRBJ2-7, the V gene TRBV28, with D possibly being TRBD1 (5 bases). The CDR3 DNA is TGTGCCAGCAGTTTTATAGGCCTGTCTGGGGCGGACTACGAGCAGTACTTC. It translates to CASSFIGLSGADYEQYF.